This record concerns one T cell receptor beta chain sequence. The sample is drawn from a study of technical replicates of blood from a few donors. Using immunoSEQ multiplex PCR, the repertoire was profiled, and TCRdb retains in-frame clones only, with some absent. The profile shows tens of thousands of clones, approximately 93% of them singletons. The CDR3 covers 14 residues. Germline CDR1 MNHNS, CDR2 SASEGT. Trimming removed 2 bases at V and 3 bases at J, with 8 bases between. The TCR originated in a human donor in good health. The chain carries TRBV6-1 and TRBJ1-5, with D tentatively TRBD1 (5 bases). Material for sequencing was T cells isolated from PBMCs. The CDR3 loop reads CASSERTYNQPQHF. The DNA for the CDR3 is TGTGCCAGCAGTGAAAGGACATACAATCAGCCCCAGCATTTT.